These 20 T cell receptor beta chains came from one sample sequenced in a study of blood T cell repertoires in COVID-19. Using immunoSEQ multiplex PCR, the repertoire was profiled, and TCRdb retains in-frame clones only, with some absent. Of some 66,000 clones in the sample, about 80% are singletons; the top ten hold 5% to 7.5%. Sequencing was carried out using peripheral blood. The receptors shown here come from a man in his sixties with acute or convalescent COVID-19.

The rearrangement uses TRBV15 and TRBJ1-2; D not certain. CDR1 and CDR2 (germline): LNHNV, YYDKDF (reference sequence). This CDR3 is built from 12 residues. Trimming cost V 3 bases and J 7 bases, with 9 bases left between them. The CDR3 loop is CATSRGESGYTF. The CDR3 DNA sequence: TGTGCCACCAGCAGGGGCGAGAGTGGCTACACCTTC.

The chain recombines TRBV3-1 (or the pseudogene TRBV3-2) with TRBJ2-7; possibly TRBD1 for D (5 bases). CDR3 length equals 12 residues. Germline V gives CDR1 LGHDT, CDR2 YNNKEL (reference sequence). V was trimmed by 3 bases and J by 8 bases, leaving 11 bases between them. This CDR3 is CASSQKWTQQYF. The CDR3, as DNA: TGTGCCAGCAGCCAGAAATGGACACAGCAGTACTTC.

The CDR3 nucleotides are TGCGCCAGCAGTGACCGGTCTAGGGGTAGGATTTCACCCCTCCACTTT. Translating it yields CASSDRSRGRISPLHF. The chain recombines TRBV10-2 with TRBJ1-6, with D possibly matching TRBD1 (5 bases). V was cut by 3 bases and J by 9 bases, with 18 bases left in between. CDR1 and CDR2 from the germline V gene are WSHSY and SAAADI. There are 16 residues in the CDR3.

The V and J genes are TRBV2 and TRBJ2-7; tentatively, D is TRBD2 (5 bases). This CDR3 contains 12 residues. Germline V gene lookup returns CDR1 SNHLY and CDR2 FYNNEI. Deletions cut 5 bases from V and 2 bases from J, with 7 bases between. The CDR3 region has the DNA TGTGCCAGCAGTTTCGGGACCTACGAGCAGTACTTC. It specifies CASSFGTYEQYF. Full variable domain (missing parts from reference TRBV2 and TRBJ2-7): EPEVTQTPSHQVTQMGQEVILRCVPISNHLYFYWYRQILGQKVEFLVSFYNNEISEKSEIFDDQFSVERPDGSNFTLKIRSTKLEDSAMYFCASSFGTYEQYFGPGTRLTVT.

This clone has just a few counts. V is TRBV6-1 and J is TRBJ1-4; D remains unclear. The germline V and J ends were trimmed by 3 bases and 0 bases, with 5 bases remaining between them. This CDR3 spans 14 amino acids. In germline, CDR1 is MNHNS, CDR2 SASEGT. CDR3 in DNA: TGTGCCAGCAGTGATACTGCAACTAATGAAAAACTGTTTTTT. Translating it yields CASSDTATNEKLFF.

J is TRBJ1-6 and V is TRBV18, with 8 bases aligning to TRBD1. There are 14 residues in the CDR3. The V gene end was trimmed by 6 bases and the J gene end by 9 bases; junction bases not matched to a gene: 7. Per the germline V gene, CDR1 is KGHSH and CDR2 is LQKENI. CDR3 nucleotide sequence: TGTGCCAGCTCGCCAGACAGGGGAGGTTCACCCCTCCACTTT. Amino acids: CASSPDRGGSPLHF.

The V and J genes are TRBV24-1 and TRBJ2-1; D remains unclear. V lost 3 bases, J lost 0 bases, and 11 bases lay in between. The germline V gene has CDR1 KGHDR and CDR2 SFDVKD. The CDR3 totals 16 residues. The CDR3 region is CATSDALGSSYNEQFF. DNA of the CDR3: TGTGCCACCAGTGATGCACTGGGCAGCTCCTACAATGAGCAGTTCTTC.

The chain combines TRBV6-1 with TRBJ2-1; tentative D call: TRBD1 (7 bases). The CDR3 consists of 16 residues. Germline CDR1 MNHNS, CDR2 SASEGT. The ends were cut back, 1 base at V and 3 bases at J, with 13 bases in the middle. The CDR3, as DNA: TGTGCCAGCAGTGAAGAAGCAGGGGGGTACTACAATGAGCAGTTCTTC. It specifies CASSEEAGGYYNEQFF.

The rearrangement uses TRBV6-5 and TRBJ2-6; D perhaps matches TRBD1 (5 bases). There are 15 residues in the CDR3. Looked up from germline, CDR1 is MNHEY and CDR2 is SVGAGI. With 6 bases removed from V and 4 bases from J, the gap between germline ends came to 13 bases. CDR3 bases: TGTGCCAGCAGCTCGGACACGACGGGGGCCAACGTCCTGACTTTC. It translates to CASSSDTTGANVLTF.

For the CDR3, the DNA is TGCGCCAGCAGTCCCGACAGAGTGTACAATGAGCAGTTCTTC. As protein: CASSPDRVYNEQFF. J is TRBJ2-1 and V is TRBV10-2; D might be TRBD1 (5 bases). The CDR3 spans 14 residues. Germline V gene data show CDR1 as WSHSY and CDR2 as SAAADI. V was trimmed by 5 bases and J by 4 bases, leaving 12 bases between them.

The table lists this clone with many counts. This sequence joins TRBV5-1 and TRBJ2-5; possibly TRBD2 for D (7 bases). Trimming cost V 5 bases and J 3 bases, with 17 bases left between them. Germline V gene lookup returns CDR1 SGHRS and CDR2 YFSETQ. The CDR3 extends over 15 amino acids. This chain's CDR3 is CASSRGARGEETQYF. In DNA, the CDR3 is TGCGCCAGCAGTCGGGGGGCCCGAGGGGAAGAGACCCAGTACTTC. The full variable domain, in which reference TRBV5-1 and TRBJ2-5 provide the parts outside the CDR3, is KAGVTQTPRYLIKTRGQQVTLSCSPISGHRSVSWYQQTPGQGLQFLFEYFSETQRNKGNFPGRFSGRQFSNSRSEMNVSTLELGDSALYLCASSRGARGEETQYFGPGTRLLVL.

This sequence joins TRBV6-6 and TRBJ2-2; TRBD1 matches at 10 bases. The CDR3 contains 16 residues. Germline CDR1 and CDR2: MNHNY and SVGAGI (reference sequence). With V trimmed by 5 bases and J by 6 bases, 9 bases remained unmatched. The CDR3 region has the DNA TGTGCCAGCAGTCCCCAGACAGGGGGCGGCCCCGGGGAGCTGTTTTTT. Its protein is CASSPQTGGGPGELFF.

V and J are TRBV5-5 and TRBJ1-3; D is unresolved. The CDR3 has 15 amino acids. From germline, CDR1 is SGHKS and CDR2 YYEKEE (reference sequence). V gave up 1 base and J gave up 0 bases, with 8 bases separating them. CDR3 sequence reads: CASSLSGSSGNTIYF. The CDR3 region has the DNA TGTGCCAGCAGCTTGAGCGGGAGCTCTGGAAACACCATATATTTT. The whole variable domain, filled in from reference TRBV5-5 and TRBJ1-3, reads DAGVTQSPTHLIKTRGQQVTLRCSPISGHKSVSWYQQVLGQGPQFIFQYYEKEERGRGNFPDRFSARQFPNYSSELNVNALLLGDSALYLCASSLSGSSGNTIYFGEGSWLTVV.

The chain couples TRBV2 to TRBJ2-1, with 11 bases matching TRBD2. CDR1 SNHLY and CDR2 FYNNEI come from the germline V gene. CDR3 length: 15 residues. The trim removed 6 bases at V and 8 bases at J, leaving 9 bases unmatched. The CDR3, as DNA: TGTGCCAGCAGCGGGTCTAGCGGGGGGTGGTATGAGCAGTTCTTC. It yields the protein CASSGSSGGWYEQFF.

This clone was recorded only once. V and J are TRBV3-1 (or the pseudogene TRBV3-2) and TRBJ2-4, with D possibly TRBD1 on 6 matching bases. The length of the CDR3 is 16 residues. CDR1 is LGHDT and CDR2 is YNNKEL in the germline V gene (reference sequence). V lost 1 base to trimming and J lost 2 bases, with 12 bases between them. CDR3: CASSQGTAQSKNIQYF. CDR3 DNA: TGTGCCAGCAGCCAAGGGACAGCCCAATCCAAAAACATTCAGTACTTC.

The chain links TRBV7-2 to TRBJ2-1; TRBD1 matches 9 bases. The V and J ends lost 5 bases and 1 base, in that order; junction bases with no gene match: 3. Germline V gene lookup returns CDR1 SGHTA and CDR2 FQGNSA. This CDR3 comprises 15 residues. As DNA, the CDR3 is TGTGCCAGCAGCCCGGGACAGGGTTCCTACAATGAGCAGTTCTTC. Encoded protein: CASSPGQGSYNEQFF.

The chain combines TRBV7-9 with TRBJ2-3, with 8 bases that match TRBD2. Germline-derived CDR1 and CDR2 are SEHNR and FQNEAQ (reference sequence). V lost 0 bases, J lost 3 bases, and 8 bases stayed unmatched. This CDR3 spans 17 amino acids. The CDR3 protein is CASSLALRGGQTDTQYF. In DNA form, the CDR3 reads TGTGCCAGCAGCTTAGCGCTCCGCGGGGGGCAGACAGATACGCAGTATTTT.

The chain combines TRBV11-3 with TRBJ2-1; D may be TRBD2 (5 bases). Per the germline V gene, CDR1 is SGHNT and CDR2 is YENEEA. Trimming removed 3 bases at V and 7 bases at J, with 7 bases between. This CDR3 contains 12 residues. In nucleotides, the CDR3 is TGTGCCAGCAGCTTGGACTCGAATGAGCAGTTCTTC. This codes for CASSLDSNEQFF.

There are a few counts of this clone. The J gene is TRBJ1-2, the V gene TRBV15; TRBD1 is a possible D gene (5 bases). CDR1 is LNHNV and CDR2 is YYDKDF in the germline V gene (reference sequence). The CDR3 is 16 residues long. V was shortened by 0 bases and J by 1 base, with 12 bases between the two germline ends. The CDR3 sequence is CATSRDVGALNYGYTF. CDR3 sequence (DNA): TGTGCCACCAGCAGAGACGTTGGGGCCCTTAACTATGGCTACACCTTC. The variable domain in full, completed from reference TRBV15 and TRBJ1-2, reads DAMVIQNPRYQVTQFGKPVTLSCSQTLNHNVMYWYQQKSSQAPKLLFHYYDKDFNNEADTPDNFQSRRPNTSFCFLDIRSPGLGDTAMYLCATSRDVGALNYGYTFGSGTRLTVV.

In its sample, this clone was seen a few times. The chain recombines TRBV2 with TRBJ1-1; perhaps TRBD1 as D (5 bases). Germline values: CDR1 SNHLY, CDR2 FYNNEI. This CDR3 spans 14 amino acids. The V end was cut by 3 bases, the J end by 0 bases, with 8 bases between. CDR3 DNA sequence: TGTGCCAGCAGTGATCCGGGGGTGAACACTGAAGCTTTCTTT. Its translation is CASSDPGVNTEAFF.